These 25 T cell receptor beta chains share one sample of origin, sequenced in a study of PD-1 blockade in classical Hodgkin lymphoma. Time point given: cycle 4 day 1 (C4D1), after more than five weeks of nivolumab. Exposure to brentuximab vedotin varied, and each patient had relapsed following autologous stem cell transplantation. TCRdb's copy holds only in-frame clones and misses some; the assay was immunoSEQ multiplex PCR. This table holds tens of thousands of clones, approximately 90% found once. Sequenced material: peripheral blood mononuclear cells (PBMCs), taken before the fourth cycle of nivolumab. Receptors originate from a human donor with classical Hodgkin lymphoma.

The J gene is TRBJ1-4, the V gene TRBV5-8, with D possibly TRBD1 on 5 matching bases. CDR1 is SGHTS, CDR2 YDEGEE, per germline. This CDR3 has 15 amino acids. Trimming took off 2 bases at V and 4 bases at J, with 12 bases between the two ends. The DNA for the CDR3 is TGTGCCAGCAGCTTCTCGACAGCTCATAATGAAAAACTGTTTTTT. Amino acid sequence: CASSFSTAHNEKLFF.

The CDR3 loop reads CASSLMDNSPLHF. CDR3 DNA sequence: TGCGCCAGCAGCTTAATGGATAATTCACCCCTCCACTTT. V gene TRBV5-1 combines with J gene TRBJ1-6; D call uncertain. Between the trimmed V and J ends, which lost 2 bases and 5 bases, there was a span of 5 bases. The V gene's germline CDR1 is SGHRS and CDR2 YFSETQ. The CDR3 totals 13 residues.

Concerning this clone: Different DNA sequences within this sample yield the same CDR3. V and J are TRBV5-1 and TRBJ2-2; no clear D. Germline-derived CDR1 and CDR2 are SGHRS and YFSETQ. Between the trimmed V and J ends, which lost 1 base and 2 bases, there was a span of 0 bases. The CDR3 length is 12 residues. The CDR3 sequence is CASSLNTGELFF. The CDR3 coding sequence is TGCGCCAGCAGCTTGAACACCGGGGAGCTGTTTTTT.

This clone was detected once. The genes are TRBV6-1 and TRBJ2-7; D assignment may be TRBD1 or TRBD2 (5 bases each). V dropped 4 bases and J dropped 1 base, with 14 bases sitting between them. CDR1 MNHNS and CDR2 SASEGT come from the germline V gene. CDR3 length: 15 residues. CDR3 bases: TGTGCCAGCAGTGTCTCCGGGGACGGATCCTACGAGCAGTACTTC. This translates into CASSVSGDGSYEQYF.

The chain is built from TRBV5-1 and TRBJ2-3; perhaps D is TRBD1 or TRBD2 (6 bases each). CDR3 length: 14 amino acids. Germline V gene sequence: CDR1 SGHRS, CDR2 YFSETQ. Trimming removed 4 bases at V and 2 bases at J, with 11 bases between. The CDR3: CASSHTGATDTQYF. DNA for the CDR3: TGCGCCAGCAGCCACACGGGGGCCACAGATACGCAGTATTTT.

The chain is built from TRBV7-2 and TRBJ2-7; a possible D gene is TRBD2 (6 bases). Germline V CDR1 and CDR2: SGHTA, FQGNSA. Trimming removed 5 bases from V and 3 bases from J, with 14 bases in between. The CDR3 runs to 14 residues. The CDR3 region is CASSHRDSHYEQYF. As DNA, the CDR3 is TGTGCCAGCAGCCACCGGGACTCCCACTACGAGCAGTACTTC. The complete variable domain, with remaining parts taken from reference TRBV7-2 and TRBJ2-7, reads GAGVSQSPSNKVTEKGKDVELRCDPISGHTALYWYRQSLGQGLEFLIYFQGNSAPDKSGLPSDRFSAERTGGSVSTLTIQRTQQEDSAVYLCASSHRDSHYEQYFGPGTRLTVT.

In this sample, this clone turned up once. This chain connects TRBV5-1 to TRBJ2-5; D is unclear. The CDR3 has 16 residues. Germline loops: CDR1 SGHRS, CDR2 YFSETQ. V dropped 7 bases and J dropped 5 bases, with 24 bases sitting between them. CDR3 amino acids: CASAAGSLQFRETQYF. The CDR3 region has the DNA TGCGCCAGCGCGGCAGGCTCCCTCCAATTCCGGGAGACCCAGTACTTC.

This chain connects TRBV6-5 to TRBJ1-2; D call uncertain. The CDR3 totals 13 residues. Trimming shortened V by 4 bases and J by 3 bases, and 9 bases separated the two germline ends. CDR1 and CDR2 from the germline V gene are MNHEY and SVGAGI. The CDR3 DNA sequence: TGTGCCAGCAGTTCCAGCCCGTACTATGGCTACACCTTC. Encoded protein: CASSSSPYYGYTF.

The rearrangement joins TRBV6-6 to TRBJ1-4; no definite D call. CDR3 length: 15 amino acids. Germline lookup yields CDR1 MNHNY and CDR2 SVGAGI (reference sequence). V was trimmed by 5 bases and J by 5 bases, leaving 15 bases between them. CDR3 protein: CASSPRPGKNEKLFF. The DNA for the CDR3 is TGTGCCAGCAGTCCTCGACCCGGGAAGAATGAAAAACTGTTTTTT.

V is TRBV9 and J is TRBJ2-6; D remains unclear. The germline V gene encodes CDR1 SGDLS and CDR2 YYNGEE. The CDR3 contains 13 residues. Trimming removed 5 bases at V and 0 bases at J, with 3 bases between. The CDR3 bases are TGTGCCAGCAGGAGCTCTGGGGCCAACGTCCTGACTTTC. Translated, it gives CASRSSGANVLTF.

The chain has TRBV7-9 and TRBJ2-7, with 7 bases that match TRBD1. In germline, CDR1 is SEHNR, CDR2 FQNEAQ (reference sequence). The V gene end was trimmed by 1 base and the J gene end by 2 bases; junction bases not matched to a gene: 8. This CDR3 spans 16 amino acids. The CDR3 coding sequence is TGTGCCAGCAGCTTAGGCTGGACAGGTGGGACCTACGAGCAGTACTTC. Amino acid sequence: CASSLGWTGGTYEQYF.

CDR3 in amino acids: CASSLALQNEQYF. The CDR3 bases are TGTGCCAGCAGCTTGGCCCTACAGAACGAGCAGTACTTC. This chain links TRBV5-4 with TRBJ2-7; D is unclear. The ends were cut back, 0 bases at V and 5 bases at J, with 9 bases in the middle. This CDR3 has 13 residues. Germline V gene data show CDR1 as SGHNT and CDR2 as YYREEE (reference sequence).

The gene calls are TRBV11-2 and TRBJ1-3, with D hard to call. The CDR3 length is 15 residues. The ends were cut back, 5 bases at V and 4 bases at J, with 15 bases in the middle. Germline CDR1 reads SGHAT; CDR2 reads FQNNGV. The CDR3 region has the DNA TGTGCCAGCAGCCCCTGGAGCACGGGGGGAAACACCATATATTTT. It specifies CASSPWSTGGNTIYF. The full variable domain, in which reference TRBV11-2 and TRBJ1-3 provide the parts outside the CDR3, is EAGVAQSPRYKIIEKRQSVAFWCNPISGHATLYWYQQILGQGPKLLIQFQNNGVVDDSQLPKDRFSAERLKGVDSTLKIQPAKLEDSAVYLCASSPWSTGGNTIYFGEGSWLTVV.

J is TRBJ2-3 and V is TRBV7-9, with TRBD1 matching over 9 bases. The J segment lost 6 bases and the V segment lost 5 bases, leaving 6 bases of the junction unmatched. Per the germline V gene, CDR1 is SEHNR and CDR2 is FQNEAQ (reference sequence). CDR3 size: 14 residues. The CDR3 bases are TGTGCCAGCAGCGTACAGGGGGCGTGGGATACGCAGTATTTT. This encodes CASSVQGAWDTQYF. Full variable domain (rest looked up from reference TRBV7-9 and TRBJ2-3): DTGVSQNPRHKITKRGQNVTFRCDPISEHNRLYWYRQTLGQGPEFLTYFQNEAQLEKSRLLSDRFSAERPKGSFSTLEIQRTEQGDSAMYLCASSVQGAWDTQYFGPGTRLTVL.

The V call is TRBV5-1, the J call TRBJ2-5, with 12 nucleotides matching TRBD2. V was pared by 2 bases and J by 4 bases, with 9 bases of the junction left unmatched. The germline gives CDR1 SGHRS, CDR2 YFSETQ. The CDR3 contains 17 residues. CDR3: CASSLRASGGAGETQYF. The DNA of the CDR3 is TGCGCCAGCAGCTTACGGGCTAGCGGGGGGGCAGGAGAGACCCAGTACTTC.

This chain uses TRBV5-4 with TRBJ2-7; D not resolved. The CDR3 loop spans 15 amino acids. V gave up 0 bases and J gave up 1 base, with 11 bases separating them. Germline V gene data show CDR1 as SGHNT and CDR2 as YYREEE (reference sequence). CDR3 DNA sequence: TGTGCCAGCAGCTTGGAGATGCTGGGTTCCTACGAGCAGTACTTC. Its translation is CASSLEMLGSYEQYF.

This sequence joins TRBV4-1 and TRBJ2-2, with 8 bases matching TRBD2. Germline lookup yields CDR1 MGHRA and CDR2 YSYEKL. V lost 1 base to trimming and J lost 0 bases; unmatched junction nucleotides: 16. The CDR3 covers 21 residues. The CDR3 protein is CASSQVGLAGGSPSNTGELFF. CDR3 DNA: TGCGCCAGCAGCCAAGTGGGTTTGGCGGGGGGCTCCCCTTCGAACACCGGGGAGCTGTTTTTT.

In this sample, this clone turned up a few times. The CDR3 DNA reads as TGTGCCAGCAGTTTCGGGACAGGGAGAAATCAGCCCCAGCATTTT. This translates into CASSFGTGRNQPQHF. The chain is built from TRBV28 and TRBJ1-5; the match to TRBD1 covers 9 bases. Per the germline V gene, CDR1 is MDHEN and CDR2 is SYDVKM. The CDR3 consists of 15 residues. V was clipped by 3 bases and J by 4 bases; unmatched bases: 4.

The V and J genes are TRBV28 and TRBJ1-1, with a possible D match to TRBD1 (5 bases). The CDR3 extends over 15 amino acids. Germline lookup yields CDR1 MDHEN and CDR2 SYDVKM. V shed 4 bases and J shed 4 bases, with 16 bases lying between them. CDR3 nucleotides: TGTGCCAGCAGTTCGATTATGGGCCAGGGCACTGAAGCTTTCTTT. It translates to CASSSIMGQGTEAFF.

The gene calls are TRBV2 and TRBJ1-5; D might be TRBD1 (5 bases). This CDR3 region has 14 residues. Per germline, CDR1 SNHLY and CDR2 FYNNEI. Trimming left V 8 bases short and J 0 bases short, with 11 bases between. The CDR3: CASGAANSNQPQHF. DNA of the CDR3: TGTGCCAGCGGGGCAGCTAATAGCAATCAGCCCCAGCATTTT.

The rearrangement links TRBV7-2 to TRBJ1-1; possible D gene TRBD1, 6 bases. Trimming took 2 bases from V and 4 from J, leaving 14 bases between them. Germline V gives CDR1 SGHTA, CDR2 FQGNSA. The CDR3 is 15 residues long. Here the CDR3 reads CASSLRFQGSTEAFF. Here the CDR3 DNA reads TGTGCCAGCAGCTTAAGGTTTCAGGGGAGCACTGAAGCTTTCTTT.

The chain is built from TRBV4-2 and TRBJ1-1; D is undetermined. CDR3 length: 12 amino acids. Per the germline V gene, CDR1 is LGHNA and CDR2 is YNFKEQ. Trimming cost V 3 bases and J 7 bases, with 9 bases left between them. The CDR3 reads CASSHFSFEAFF. CDR3 DNA sequence: TGTGCCAGCAGCCACTTCTCCTTTGAAGCTTTCTTT.

This clone was counted only a few times. The genes are TRBV30 and TRBJ1-2; D gene uncertain. The V end lost 0 bases, the J end lost 0 bases, and 11 bases lay between the germline ends. Germline CDR1 and CDR2: GTSNPN and SVGIG (reference sequence). The CDR3 extends over 15 amino acids. Here the CDR3 DNA reads TGTGCCTGGAGTGTACTGACCGTTTCTAACTATGGCTACACCTTC. This codes for CAWSVLTVSNYGYTF. The entire variable domain, with the rest obtained from reference TRBV30 and TRBJ1-2, is as follows: SQTIHQWPATLVQPVGSPLSLECTVEGTSNPNLYWYRQAAGRGLQLLFYSVGIGQISSEVPQNLSASRPQDRQFILSSKKLLLSDSGFYLCAWSVLTVSNYGYTFGSGTRLTVV.

The chain carries TRBV5-1 and TRBJ1-1; a weak D match, TRBD1 (6 bases). The CDR3 totals 15 residues. Germline CDR1 is SGHRS and CDR2 is YFSETQ. The germline V and J ends were trimmed by 0 bases and 7 bases, with 16 bases remaining between them. The CDR3, as DNA: TGCGCCAGCAGCTTGGATGGACTCACAGGGAGTGAAGCTTTCTTT. The encoded protein is CASSLDGLTGSEAFF.

The CDR3 spells CASSLGLLGQGGTGELFF. In nucleotides, the CDR3 is TGTGCCAGCAGCTTGGGATTGTTGGGCCAGGGGGGCACCGGGGAGCTGTTTTTT. V is TRBV5-4 and J is TRBJ2-2; tentative D call: TRBD1 (7 bases). This CDR3 contains 18 residues. Looked up from germline, CDR1 is SGHNT and CDR2 is YYREEE (reference sequence). Trimming removed 0 bases at V and 4 bases at J, with 19 bases between.